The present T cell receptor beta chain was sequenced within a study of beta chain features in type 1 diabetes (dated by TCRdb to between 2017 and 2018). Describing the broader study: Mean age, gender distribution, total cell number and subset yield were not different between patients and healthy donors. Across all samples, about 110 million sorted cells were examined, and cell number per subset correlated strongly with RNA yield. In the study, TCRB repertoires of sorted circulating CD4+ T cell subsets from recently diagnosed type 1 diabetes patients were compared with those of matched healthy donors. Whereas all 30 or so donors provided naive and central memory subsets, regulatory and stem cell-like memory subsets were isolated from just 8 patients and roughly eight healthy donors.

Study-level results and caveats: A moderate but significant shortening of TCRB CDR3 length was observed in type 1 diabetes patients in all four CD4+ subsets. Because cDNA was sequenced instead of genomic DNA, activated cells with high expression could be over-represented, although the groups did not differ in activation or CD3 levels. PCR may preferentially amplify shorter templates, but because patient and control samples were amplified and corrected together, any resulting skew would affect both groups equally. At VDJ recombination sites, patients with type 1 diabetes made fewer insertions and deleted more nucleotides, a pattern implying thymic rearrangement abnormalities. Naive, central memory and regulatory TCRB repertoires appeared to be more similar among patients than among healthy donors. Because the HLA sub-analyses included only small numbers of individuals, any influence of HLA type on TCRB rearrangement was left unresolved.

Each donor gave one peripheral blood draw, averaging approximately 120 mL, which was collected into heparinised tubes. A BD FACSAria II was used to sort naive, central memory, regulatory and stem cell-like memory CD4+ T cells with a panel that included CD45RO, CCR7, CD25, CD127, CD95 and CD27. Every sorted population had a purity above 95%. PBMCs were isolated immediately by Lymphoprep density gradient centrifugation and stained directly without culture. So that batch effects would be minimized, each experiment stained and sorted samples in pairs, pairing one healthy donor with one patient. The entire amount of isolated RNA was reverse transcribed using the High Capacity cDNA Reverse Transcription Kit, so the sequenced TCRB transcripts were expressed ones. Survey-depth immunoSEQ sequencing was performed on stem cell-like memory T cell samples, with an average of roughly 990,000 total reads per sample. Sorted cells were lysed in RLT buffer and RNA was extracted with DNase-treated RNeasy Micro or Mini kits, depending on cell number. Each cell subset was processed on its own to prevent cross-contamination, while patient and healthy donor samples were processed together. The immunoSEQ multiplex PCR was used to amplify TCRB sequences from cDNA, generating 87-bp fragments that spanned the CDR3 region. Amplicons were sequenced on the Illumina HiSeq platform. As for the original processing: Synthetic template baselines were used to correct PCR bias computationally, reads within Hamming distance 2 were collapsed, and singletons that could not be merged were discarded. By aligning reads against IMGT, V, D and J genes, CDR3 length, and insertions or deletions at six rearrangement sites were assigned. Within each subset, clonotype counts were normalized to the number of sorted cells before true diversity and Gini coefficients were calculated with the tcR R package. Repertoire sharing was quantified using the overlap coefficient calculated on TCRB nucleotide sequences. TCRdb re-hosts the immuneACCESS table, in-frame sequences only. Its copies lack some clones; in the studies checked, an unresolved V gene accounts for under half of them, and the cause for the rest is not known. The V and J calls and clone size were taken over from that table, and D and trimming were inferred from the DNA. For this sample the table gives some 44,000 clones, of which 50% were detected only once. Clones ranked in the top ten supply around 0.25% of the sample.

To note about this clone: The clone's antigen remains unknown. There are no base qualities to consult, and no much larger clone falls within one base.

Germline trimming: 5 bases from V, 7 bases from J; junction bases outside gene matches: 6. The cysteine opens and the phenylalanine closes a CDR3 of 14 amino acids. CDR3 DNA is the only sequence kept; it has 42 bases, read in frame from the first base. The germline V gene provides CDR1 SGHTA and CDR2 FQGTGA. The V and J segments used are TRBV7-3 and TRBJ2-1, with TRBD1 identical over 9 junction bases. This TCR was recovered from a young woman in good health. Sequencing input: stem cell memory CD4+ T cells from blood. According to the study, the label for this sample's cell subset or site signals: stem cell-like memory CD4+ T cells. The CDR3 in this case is CASSPGTGPNEQFF. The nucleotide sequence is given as TGTGCCAGCAGCCCCGGGACAGGGCCGAATGAGCAGTTCTTC.